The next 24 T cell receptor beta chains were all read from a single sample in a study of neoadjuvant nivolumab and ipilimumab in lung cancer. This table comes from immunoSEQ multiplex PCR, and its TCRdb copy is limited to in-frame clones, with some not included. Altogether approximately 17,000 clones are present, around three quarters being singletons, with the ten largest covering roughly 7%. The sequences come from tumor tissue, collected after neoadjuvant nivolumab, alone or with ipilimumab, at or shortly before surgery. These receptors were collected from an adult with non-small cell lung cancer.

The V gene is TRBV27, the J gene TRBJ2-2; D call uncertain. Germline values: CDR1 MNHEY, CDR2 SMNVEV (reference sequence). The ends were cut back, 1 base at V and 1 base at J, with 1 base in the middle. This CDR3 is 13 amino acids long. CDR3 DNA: TGTGCCAGCAGTTTATTGAACACCGGGGAGCTGTTTTTT. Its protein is CASSLLNTGELFF.

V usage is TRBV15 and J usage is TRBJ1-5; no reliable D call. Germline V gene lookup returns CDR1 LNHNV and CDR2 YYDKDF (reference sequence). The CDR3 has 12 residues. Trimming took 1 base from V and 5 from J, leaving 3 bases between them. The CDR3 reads CATSRVDQPQHF. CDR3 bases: TGTGCCACCAGCAGAGTGGATCAGCCCCAGCATTTT.

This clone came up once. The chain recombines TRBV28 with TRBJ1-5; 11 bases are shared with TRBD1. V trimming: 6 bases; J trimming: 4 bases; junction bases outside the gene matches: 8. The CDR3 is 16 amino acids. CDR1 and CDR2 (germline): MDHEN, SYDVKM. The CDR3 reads CASSSGQGARNQPQHF. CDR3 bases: TGTGCCAGCAGCTCCGGACAGGGGGCGAGGAATCAGCCCCAGCATTTT.

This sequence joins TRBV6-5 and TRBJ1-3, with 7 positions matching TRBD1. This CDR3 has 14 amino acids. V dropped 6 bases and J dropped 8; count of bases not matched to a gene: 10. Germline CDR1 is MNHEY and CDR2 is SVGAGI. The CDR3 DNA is TGTGCCAGCAGGCCTTCGGGACAGAGGGACACCATATATTTT. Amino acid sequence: CASRPSGQRDTIYF.

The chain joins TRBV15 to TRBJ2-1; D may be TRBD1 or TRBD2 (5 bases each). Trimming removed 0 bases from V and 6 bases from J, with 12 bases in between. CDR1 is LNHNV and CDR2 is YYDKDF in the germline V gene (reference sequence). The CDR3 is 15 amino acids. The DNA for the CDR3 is TGTGCCACCAGCAGAGATCGGGGCCTCCCCAATGAGCAGTTCTTC. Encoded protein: CATSRDRGLPNEQFF.

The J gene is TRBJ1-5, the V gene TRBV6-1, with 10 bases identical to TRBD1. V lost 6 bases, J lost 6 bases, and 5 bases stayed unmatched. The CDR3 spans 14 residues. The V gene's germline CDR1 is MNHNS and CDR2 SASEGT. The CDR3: CASRTGGGGQPQHF. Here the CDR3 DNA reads TGTGCCAGCAGGACAGGGGGCGGGGGTCAGCCCCAGCATTTT.

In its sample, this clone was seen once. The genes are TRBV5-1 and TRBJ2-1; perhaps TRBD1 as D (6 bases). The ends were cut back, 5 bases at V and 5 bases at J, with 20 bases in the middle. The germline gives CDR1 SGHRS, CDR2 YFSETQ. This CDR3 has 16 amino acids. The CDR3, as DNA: TGCGCCAGCAGATGGGGGCTCTTTACTTTGGACAATGAGCAGTTCTTC. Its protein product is CASRWGLFTLDNEQFF. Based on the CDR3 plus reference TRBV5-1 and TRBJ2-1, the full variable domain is KAGVTQTPRYLIKTRGQQVTLSCSPISGHRSVSWYQQTPGQGLQFLFEYFSETQRNKGNFPGRFSGRQFSNSRSEMNVSTLELGDSALYLCASRWGLFTLDNEQFFGPGTRLTVL.

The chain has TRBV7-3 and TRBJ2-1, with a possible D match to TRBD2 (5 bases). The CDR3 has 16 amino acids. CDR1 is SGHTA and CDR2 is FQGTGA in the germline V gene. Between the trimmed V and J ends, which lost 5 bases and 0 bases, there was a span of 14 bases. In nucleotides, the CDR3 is TGTGCCAGCAGCCCGTTACGGGGAAGCTCCTACAATGAGCAGTTCTTC. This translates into CASSPLRGSSYNEQFF. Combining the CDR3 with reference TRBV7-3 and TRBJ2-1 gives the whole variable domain GAGVSQTPSNKVTEKGKYVELRCDPISGHTALYWYRQSLGQGPEFLIYFQGTGAADDSGLPNDRFFAVRPEGSVSTLKIQRTERGDSAVYLCASSPLRGSSYNEQFFGPGTRLTVL.

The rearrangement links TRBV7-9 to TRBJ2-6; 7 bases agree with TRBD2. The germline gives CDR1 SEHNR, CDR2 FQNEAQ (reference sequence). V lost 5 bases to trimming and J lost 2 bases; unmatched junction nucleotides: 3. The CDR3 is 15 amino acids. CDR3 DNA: TGTGCCAGCAGCGAAAGCGGGACTGGGGCCAACGTCCTGACTTTC. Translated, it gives CASSESGTGANVLTF.

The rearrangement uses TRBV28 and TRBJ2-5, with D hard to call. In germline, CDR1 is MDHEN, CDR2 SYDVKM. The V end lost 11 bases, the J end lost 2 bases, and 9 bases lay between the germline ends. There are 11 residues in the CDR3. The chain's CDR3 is CASVGQETQYF. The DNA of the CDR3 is TGTGCCTCGGTGGGGCAAGAGACCCAGTACTTC.

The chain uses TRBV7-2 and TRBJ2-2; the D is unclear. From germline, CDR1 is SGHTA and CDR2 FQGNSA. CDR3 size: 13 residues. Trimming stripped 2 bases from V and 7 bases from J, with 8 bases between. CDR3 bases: TGTGCCAGCAGCTTATTATCCCTCGGGGAGCTGTTTTTT. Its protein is CASSLLSLGELFF. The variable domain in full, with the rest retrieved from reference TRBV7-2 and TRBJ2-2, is GAGVSQSPSNKVTEKGKDVELRCDPISGHTALYWYRQSLGQGLEFLIYFQGNSAPDKSGLPSDRFSAERTGGSVSTLTIQRTQQEDSAVYLCASSLLSLGELFFGEGSRLTVL.

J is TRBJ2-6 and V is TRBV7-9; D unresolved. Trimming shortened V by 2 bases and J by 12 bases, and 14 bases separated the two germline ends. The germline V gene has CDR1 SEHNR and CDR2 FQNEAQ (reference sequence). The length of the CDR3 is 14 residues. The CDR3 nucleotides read TGTGCCAGCAGCTTATTAAACCAGTGGGTCGTCCTGACTTTC. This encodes CASSLLNQWVVLTF. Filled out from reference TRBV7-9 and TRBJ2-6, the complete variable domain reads DTGVSQNPRHKITKRGQNVTFRCDPISEHNRLYWYRQTLGQGPEFLTYFQNEAQLEKSRLLSDRFSAERPKGSFSTLEIQRTEQGDSAMYLCASSLLNQWVVLTFGAGSRLTVL.

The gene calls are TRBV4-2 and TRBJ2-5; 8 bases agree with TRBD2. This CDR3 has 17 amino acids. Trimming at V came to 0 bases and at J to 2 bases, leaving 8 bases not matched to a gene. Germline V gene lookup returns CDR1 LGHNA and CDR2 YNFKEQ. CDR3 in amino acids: CASSQDLLASGQETQYF. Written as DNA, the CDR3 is TGTGCCAGCAGCCAAGATCTACTGGCTAGCGGGCAAGAGACCCAGTACTTC.

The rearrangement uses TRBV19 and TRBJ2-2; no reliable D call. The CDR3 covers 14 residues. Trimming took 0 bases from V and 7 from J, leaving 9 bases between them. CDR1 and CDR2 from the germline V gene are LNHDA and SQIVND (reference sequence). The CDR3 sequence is CASSIDLGSGELFF. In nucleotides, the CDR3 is TGTGCCAGTAGTATAGATCTGGGTAGCGGGGAGCTGTTTTTT.

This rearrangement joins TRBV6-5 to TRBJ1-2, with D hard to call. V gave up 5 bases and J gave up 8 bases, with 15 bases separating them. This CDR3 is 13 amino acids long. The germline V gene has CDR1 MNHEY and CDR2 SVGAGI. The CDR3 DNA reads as TGTGCCAGCAGTGACCCGCAGAGTGTCGGCTACACCTTC. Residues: CASSDPQSVGYTF.

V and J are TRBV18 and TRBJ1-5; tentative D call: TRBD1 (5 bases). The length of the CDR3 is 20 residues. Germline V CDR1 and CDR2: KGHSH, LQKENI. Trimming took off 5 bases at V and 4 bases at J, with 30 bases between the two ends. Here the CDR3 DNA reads TGTGCCAGCTCATCTGAACCCCCGGGGAGAACGGGACGGCAAAATCAGCCCCAGCATTTT. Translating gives CASSSEPPGRTGRQNQPQHF.

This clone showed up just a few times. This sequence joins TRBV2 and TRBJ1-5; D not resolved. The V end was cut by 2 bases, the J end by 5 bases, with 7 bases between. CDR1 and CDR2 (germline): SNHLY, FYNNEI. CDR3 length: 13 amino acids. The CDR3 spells CASSEFRDQPQHF. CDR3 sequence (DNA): TGTGCCAGCAGTGAATTCAGAGATCAGCCCCAGCATTTT.

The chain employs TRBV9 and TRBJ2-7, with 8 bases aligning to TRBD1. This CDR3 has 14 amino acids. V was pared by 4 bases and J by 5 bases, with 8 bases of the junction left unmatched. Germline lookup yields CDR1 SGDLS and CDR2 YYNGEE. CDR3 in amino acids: CASSLGQGSHEQYF. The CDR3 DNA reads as TGTGCCAGCAGCCTCGGACAGGGTAGTCACGAGCAGTACTTC.

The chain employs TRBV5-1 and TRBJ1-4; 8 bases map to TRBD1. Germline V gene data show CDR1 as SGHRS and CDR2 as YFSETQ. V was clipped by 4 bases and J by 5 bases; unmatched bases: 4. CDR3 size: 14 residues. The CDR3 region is CASSEQGGNEKLFF. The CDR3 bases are TGCGCCAGCAGCGAACAGGGGGGGAATGAAAAACTGTTTTTT.

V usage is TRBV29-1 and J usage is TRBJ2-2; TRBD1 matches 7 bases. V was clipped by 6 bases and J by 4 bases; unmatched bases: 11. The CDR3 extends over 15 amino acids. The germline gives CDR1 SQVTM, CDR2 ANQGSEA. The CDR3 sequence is CSVTPTGSGTGELFF. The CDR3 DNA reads TGCAGCGTGACTCCGACAGGGTCAGGCACCGGGGAGCTGTTTTTT.

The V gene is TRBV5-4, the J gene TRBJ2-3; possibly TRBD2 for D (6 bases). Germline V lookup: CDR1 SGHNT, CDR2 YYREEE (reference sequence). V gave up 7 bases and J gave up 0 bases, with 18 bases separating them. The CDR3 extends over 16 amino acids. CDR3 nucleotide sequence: TGTGCCAGCGGTTCTCCGGGGGAGATCAGCACAGATACGCAGTATTTT. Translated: CASGSPGEISTDTQYF.

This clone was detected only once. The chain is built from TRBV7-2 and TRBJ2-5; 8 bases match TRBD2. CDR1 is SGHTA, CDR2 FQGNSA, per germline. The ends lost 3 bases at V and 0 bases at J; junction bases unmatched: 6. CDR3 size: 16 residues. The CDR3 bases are TGTGCCAGCAGCTTTGCCTTAGCGGGGAACCAAGAGACCCAGTACTTC. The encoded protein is CASSFALAGNQETQYF.

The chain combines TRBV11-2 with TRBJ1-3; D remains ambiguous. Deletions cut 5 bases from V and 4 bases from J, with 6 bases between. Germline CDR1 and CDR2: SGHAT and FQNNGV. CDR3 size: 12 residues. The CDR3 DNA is TGTGCCAGCAGCCCAGCCGGAAACACCATATATTTT. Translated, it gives CASSPAGNTIYF.

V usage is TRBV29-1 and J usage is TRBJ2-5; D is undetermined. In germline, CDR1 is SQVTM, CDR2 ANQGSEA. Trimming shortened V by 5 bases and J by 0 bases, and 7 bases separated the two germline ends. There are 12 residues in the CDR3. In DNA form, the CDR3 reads TGCAGCGTTTCTGCATACCAAGAGACCCAGTACTTC. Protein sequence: CSVSAYQETQYF.